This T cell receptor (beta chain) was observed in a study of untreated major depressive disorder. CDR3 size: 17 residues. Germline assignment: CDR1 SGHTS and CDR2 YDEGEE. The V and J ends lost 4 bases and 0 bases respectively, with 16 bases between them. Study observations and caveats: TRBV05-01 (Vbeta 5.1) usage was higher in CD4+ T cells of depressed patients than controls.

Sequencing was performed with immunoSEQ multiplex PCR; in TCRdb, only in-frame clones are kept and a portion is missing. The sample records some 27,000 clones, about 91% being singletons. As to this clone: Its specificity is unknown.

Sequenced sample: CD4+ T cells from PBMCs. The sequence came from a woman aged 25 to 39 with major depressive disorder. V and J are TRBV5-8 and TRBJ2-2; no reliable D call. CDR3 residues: CASSLILGSSNTGELFF. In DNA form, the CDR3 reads TGTGCCAGCAGCCTAATTCTGGGGTCCTCGAACACCGGGGAGCTGTTTTTT.